The clone carrying this T cell receptor beta chain was observed a handful of times. Antigen: not known. The sample belongs to a study of beta chain features in type 1 diabetes. Study context: Patients and healthy donors were similar in age, gender and cell yields. Study outcomes and limitations: In every one of the four CD4+ subsets, TCRB CDR3s were moderately but significantly shorter in Type 1 diabetes patients.

V was clipped by 2 bases and J by 2 bases, with 7 bases between them. This CDR3 spans 14 amino acids. Germline CDR1 is SQVTM and CDR2 is ANQGSEA. Reverse transcribing all isolated RNA meant expressed TCRB transcripts were sequenced. TCRdb's copy holds only in-frame clones and misses some; the assay was immunoSEQ multiplex PCR. The sample holds 300,000 to 350,000 clones, approximately 9.7% seen once. Isolation of CD4+ naive, central memory, regulatory and stem cell-like memory cells was achieved by sorting via CD45RO/CCR7/CD25/CD127/CD95/CD27. The sample comprised central memory CD4+ T cells from blood. The V and J genes are TRBV29-1 and TRBJ2-6; D uncertain. The origin of this receptor is a young man with type 1 diabetes. The CDR3 bases are TGCAGCGTTGAAACAGAAGCTGGGGCCAACGTCCTGACTTTC. Translation gives CSVETEAGANVLTF.